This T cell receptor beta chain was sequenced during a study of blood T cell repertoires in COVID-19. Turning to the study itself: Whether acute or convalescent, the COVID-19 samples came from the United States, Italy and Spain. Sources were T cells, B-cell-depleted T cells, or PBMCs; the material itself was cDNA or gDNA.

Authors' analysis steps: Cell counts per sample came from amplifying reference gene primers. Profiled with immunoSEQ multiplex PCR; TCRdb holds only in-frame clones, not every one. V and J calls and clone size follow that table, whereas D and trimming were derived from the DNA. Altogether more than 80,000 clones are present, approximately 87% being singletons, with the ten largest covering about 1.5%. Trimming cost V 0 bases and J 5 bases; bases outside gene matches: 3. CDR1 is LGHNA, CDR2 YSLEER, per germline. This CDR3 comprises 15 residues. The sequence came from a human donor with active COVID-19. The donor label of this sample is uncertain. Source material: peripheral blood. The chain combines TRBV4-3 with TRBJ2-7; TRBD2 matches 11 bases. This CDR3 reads CASSQDRLAGNEQYF. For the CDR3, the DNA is TGCGCCAGCAGCCAAGATCGACTAGCGGGGAACGAGCAGTACTTC.